The rows below give T cell receptor beta chains drawn from one sample of a study of shared clonotypes between healthy human individuals. The protocol was immunoSEQ multiplex PCR, while the TCRdb copy is restricted to in-frame clones and leaves out a portion. The repertoire holds about 2.2 million clones, with just under 95% as singletons. Specimen: naive CD8+ T cells from PBMCs. The source of these receptors is a man younger than 30 in good health. Some clones in this sample may be carry-over from other donors' samples. The CDR3 runs from the conserved cysteine through the conserved F or W. The D gene is left open where the match is weak.

TRBJ2-7,TRBV4-1,.,CASSQDVLRTYEQYF
TRBJ2-5,TRBV27,TRBD2,CASSPLGGRETQYF
TRBJ2-3,TRBV11-2,TRBD1,CASSLGQGGTQYF
TRBJ2-7,TRBV5-1,.,CASSPGGYSYEQYF
TRBJ1-1,TRBV4-1,.,CASSQVMGGQTEAFF
TRBJ2-7,TRBV5-5,.,CASSLFSGQAYEQYF
TRBJ2-1,TRBV19,.,CASSIAATYVGYNEQFF
TRBJ1-6,TRBV30,.,CAWSGRGFGANSPLHF
TRBJ1-2,TRBV7-8,.,CASSLAYQGPVGGYTF
TRBJ2-7,TRBV28,TRBD1,CASSGGTGVSEQYF
TRBJ1-3,TRBV4-2,.,CASSHGGQRVAGNTIYF
TRBJ2-3,TRBV7-2,TRBD2,CASSLAGGGPDTQYF
TRBJ2-7,TRBV6-5,TRBD1,CASSYRGPYHEQYF
TRBJ1-5,TRBV27,.,CASSLSPGLSNQPQHF
TRBJ2-7,TRBV10-3,.,CAITSGEPFYEQYF
TRBJ2-7,TRBV28,.,CASSLLAHRGEQYF
TRBJ1-2,TRBV4-1,.,CASRASDYGYTF
TRBJ1-5,TRBV6-5,.,CASSYQQGREPQHF
TRBJ2-7,TRBV19,.,CASSDRTRSYEQYF
TRBJ2-7,TRBV29-1,TRBD1,CSAAGQGYEQYF
TRBJ2-5,TRBV28,.,CASSLVGGLGETQYF
TRBJ2-5,TRBV9,.,CASSPPYQETQYF
TRBJ1-3,TRBV7-9,.,CASSFPNSGNTIYF
TRBJ2-3,TRBV28,TRBD2,CASSLPGLAGVADTQYF
TRBJ2-2,TRBV2,TRBD2,CASSGGRASGGELFF
TRBJ1-1,TRBV11-1,.,CASSSTGNTEAFF
TRBJ2-2,TRBV7-6,TRBD1,CASSFKPGQGVIGELFF
TRBJ2-1,TRBV14,.,CASSQDVGSGSYNEQFF
TRBJ2-3,TRBV25-1,.,CASSEKGLALGTDTQYF
TRBJ1-1,TRBV11-2,.,CASSPSWAKPAFF
TRBJ2-3,TRBV27,.,CASSLTLKDTQYF
TRBJ1-3,TRBV28,TRBD1,CASSFRQGRGNTIYF
TRBJ1-2,TRBV27,TRBD1,CASSLKGTGIPRDGYTF
TRBJ1-1,TRBV7-9,.,CASSLVLGAPYQAFF
TRBJ2-7,TRBV6-5,TRBD1,CASSLSGTGDLEQYF
TRBJ1-5,TRBV28,.,CASSLYWRGNQPQHF
TRBJ2-7,TRBV20-1,TRBD2,CSSGGGEQYF
TRBJ1-1,TRBV27,.,CASSIGRGTEAFF
TRBJ2-1,TRBV6-1,.,CASSEWDRTEQFF
TRBJ1-2,TRBV29-1,.,CSAGTANYGYTF
TRBJ2-1,TRBV28,TRBD1,CASANDPTGTGEVF
TRBJ1-2,TRBV4-1,.,CASSQLKRDRYGYTF
TRBJ2-1,TRBV4-3,TRBD2,CASSPGLAEYNEQFF
TRBJ1-1,TRBV19,.,CASREPRLMNTEAFF
TRBJ2-1,TRBV29-1,TRBD1,CSGGDRDSNEQFF
TRBJ2-1,TRBV9,TRBD2,CASSSPRLAGRNEQFF
TRBJ2-7,TRBV27,.,CASSLRASSYEQYF